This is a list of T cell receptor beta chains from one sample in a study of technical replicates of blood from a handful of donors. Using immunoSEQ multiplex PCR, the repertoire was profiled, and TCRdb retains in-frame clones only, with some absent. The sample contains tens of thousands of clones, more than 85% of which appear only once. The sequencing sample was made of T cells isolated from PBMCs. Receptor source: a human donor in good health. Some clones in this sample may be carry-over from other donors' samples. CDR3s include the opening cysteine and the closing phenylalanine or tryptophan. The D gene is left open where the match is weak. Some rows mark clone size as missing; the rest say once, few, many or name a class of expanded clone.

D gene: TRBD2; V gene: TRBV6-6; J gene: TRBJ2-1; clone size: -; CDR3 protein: CASSPPGTSGNNEQFF; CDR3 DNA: TGTGCCAGCAGCCCACCCGGGACTAGCGGGAACAATGAGCAGTTCTTC
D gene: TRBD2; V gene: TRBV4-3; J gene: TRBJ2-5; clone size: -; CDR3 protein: CASSRLLAEQETQYF; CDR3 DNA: TGCGCCAGCAGCCGCCTTCTAGCGGAGCAAGAGACCCAGTACTTC
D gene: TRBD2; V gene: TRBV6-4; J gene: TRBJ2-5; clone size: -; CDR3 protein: CASRRGQMGLAGEDQETQYF; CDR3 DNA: TGTGCCAGCAGGCGGGGACAGATGGGACTAGCGGGAGAGGACCAAGAGACCCAGTACTTC
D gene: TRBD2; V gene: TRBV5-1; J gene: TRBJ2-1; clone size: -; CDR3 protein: CASSGGLAGINEQFF; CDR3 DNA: TGCGCCAGCAGCGGGGGACTAGCGGGAATCAATGAGCAGTTCTTC
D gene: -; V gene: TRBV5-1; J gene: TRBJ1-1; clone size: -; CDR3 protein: CASRTVVGVTEAFF; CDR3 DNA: TGCGCCAGCAGGACCGTAGTCGGGGTTACTGAAGCTTTCTTT
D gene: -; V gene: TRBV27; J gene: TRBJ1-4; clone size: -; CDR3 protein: CASSLSMGGRNEKLFF; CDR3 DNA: TGTGCCAGCAGTTTATCGATGGGGGGTAGAAATGAAAAACTGTTTTTT
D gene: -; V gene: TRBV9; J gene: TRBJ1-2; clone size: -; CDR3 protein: CASSVGPGAQYGYTF; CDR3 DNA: TGTGCCAGCAGCGTAGGACCAGGGGCCCAGTATGGCTACACCTTC
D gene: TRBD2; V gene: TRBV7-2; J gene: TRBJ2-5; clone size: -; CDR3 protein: CASSLTLAGGPWETQYF; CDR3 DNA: TGTGCCAGCAGCTTAACACTAGCGGGAGGGCCATGGGAGACCCAGTACTTC
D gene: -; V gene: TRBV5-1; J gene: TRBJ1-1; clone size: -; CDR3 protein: CASSLPGEAFF; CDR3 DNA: TGCGCCAGCAGCTTACCGGGTGAAGCTTTCTTT
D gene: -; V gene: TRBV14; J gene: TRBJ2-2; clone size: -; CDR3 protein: CASSQEPVLAVTGELFF; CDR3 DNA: TGTGCCAGCAGCCAAGAACCGGTTCTAGCAGTAACCGGGGAGCTGTTTTTT
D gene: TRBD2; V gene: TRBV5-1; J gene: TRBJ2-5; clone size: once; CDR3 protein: CASSVLAGRGETQYF; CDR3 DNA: TGCGCCAGCAGTGTCCTAGCGGGACGTGGTGAGACCCAGTACTTC
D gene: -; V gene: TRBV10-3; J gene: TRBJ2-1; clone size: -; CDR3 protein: CAISEDGSSYNEQFF; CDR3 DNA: TGTGCCATCAGTGAGGACGGGAGCTCCTACAATGAGCAGTTCTTC
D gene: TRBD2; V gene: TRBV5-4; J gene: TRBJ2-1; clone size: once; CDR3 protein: CASKAVAGERSEQFF; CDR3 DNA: TGTGCCAGCAAAGCGGTAGCGGGAGAACGTAGTGAGCAGTTCTTC
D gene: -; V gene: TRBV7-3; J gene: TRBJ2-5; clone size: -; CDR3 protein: CASSLGTRDLGTQYF; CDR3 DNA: TGTGCCAGCAGCTTAGGGACCCGGGACTTGGGGACCCAGTACTTC
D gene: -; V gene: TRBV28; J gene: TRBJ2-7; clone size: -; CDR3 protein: CASSFYGGEQYF; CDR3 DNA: TGTGCCAGCAGTTTTTACGGCGGCGAGCAGTACTTC
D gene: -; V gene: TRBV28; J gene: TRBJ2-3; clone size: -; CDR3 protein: CASSQEDSLTDTQYF; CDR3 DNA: TGTGCCAGCAGTCAAGAGGACAGCCTCACAGATACGCAGTATTTT
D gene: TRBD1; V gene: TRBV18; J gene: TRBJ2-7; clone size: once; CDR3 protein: CASSPLTGQGSYEQYF; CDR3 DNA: TGTGCCAGCTCACCACTCACGGGACAGGGGTCCTACGAGCAGTACTTC
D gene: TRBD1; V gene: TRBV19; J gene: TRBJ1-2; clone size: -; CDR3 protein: CASSIGPGQGDGYTF; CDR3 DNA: TGTGCCAGTAGTATCGGACCGGGACAGGGAGACGGCTACACCTTC
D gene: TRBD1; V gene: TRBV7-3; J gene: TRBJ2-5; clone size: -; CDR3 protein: CASSPGGRKTQYF; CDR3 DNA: TGTGCCAGCAGCCCAGGGGGTCGAAAGACCCAGTACTTC
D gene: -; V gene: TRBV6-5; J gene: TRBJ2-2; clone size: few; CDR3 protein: CASSYSAENTGELFF; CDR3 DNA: TGTGCCAGCAGTTACTCCGCGGAGAACACCGGGGAGCTGTTTTTT
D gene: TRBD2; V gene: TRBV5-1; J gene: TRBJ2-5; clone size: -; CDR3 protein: CASSPQTSAYQETQYF; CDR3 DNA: TGCGCCAGCAGCCCGCAGACTAGCGCCTACCAAGAGACCCAGTACTTC
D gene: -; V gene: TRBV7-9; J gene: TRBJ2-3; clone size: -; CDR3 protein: CASSQGVASTDTQYF; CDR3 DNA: TGTGCCAGCAGCCAGGGCGTTGCTAGCACAGATACGCAGTATTTT
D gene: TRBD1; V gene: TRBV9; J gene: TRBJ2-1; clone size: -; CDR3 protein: CASSFRDREINEQFF; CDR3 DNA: TGTGCCAGCAGCTTCCGGGACAGGGAGATCAATGAGCAGTTCTTC
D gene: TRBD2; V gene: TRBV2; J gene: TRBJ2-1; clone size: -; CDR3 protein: CASSGLALENEQFF; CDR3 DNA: TGTGCCAGCAGTGGACTAGCATTGGAGAATGAGCAGTTCTTC
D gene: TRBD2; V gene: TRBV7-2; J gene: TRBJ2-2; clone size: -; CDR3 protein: CASSPYAGVTGELFF; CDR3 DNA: TGTGCCAGCAGCCCCTACGCGGGAGTTACCGGGGAGCTGTTTTTT
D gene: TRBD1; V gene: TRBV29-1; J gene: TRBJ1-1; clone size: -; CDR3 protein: CSVEGGQGTEAFF; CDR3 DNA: TGCAGCGTTGAAGGGGGACAGGGCACTGAAGCTTTCTTT
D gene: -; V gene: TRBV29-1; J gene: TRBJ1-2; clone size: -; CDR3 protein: CSVEAGVENGYTF; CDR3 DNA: TGCAGCGTTGAAGCAGGGGTAGAAAATGGCTACACCTTC
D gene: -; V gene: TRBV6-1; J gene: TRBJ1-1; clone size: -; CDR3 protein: CASSELGQGTEAFF; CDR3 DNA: TGTGCCAGCAGTGAACTGGGGCAAGGCACTGAAGCTTTCTTT
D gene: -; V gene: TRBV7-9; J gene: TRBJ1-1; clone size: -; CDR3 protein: CASSLDGAYGEAFF; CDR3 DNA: TGTGCCAGCAGCTTAGATGGGGCCTATGGTGAAGCTTTCTTT
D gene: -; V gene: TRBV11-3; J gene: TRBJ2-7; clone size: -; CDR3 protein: CASSPLRVSYEQYF; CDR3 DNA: TGTGCCAGCAGCCCTCTTCGGGTGAGCTACGAGCAGTACTTC
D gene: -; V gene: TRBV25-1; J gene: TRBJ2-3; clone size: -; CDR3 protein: CASSEYLAVEPDTQYF; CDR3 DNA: TGTGCCAGCAGTGAATATCTGGCGGTCGAGCCAGATACGCAGTATTTT
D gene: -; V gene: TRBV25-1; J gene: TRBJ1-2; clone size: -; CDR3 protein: CASSSQGSGGYTF; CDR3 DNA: TGTGCCAGCTCCAGTCAGGGTTCGGGCGGCTACACCTTC
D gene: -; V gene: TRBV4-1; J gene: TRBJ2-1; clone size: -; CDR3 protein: CASTQENSRHEQFF; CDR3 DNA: TGCGCCAGCACCCAAGAGAATAGTCGCCATGAGCAGTTCTTC
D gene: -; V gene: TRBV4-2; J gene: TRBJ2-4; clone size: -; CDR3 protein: CASSQDRSGSKNIQYF; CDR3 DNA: TGTGCCAGCAGCCAAGATAGGAGCGGGTCCAAAAACATTCAGTACTTC
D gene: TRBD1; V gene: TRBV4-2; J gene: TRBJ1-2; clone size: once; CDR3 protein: CASSQEGTGPNYGYTF; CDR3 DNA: TGTGCCAGCAGCCAAGAGGGGACAGGGCCTAACTATGGCTACACCTTC
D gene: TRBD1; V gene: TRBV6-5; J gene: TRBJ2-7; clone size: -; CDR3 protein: CASRTGGYEQYF; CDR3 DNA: TGTGCCAGCAGAACAGGGGGCTACGAGCAGTACTTC
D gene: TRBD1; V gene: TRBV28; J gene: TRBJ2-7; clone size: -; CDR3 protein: CASRPTGGSYEQYF; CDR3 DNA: TGTGCCAGCAGACCCACAGGGGGTTCCTACGAGCAGTACTTC
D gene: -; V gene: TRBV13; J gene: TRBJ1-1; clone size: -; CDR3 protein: CASSLVELGGPNTEAFF; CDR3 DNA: TGTGCCAGCAGCTTAGTTGAACTCGGGGGGCCGAACACTGAAGCTTTCTTT
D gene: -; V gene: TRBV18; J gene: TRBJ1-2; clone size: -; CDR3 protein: CASSPNIDTNYGYTF; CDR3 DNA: TGTGCCAGCTCACCGAATATTGACACAAACTATGGCTACACCTTC
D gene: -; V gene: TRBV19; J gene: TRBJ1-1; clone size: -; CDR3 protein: CASSTRVNTEAFF; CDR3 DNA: TGTGCCAGTAGTACCAGGGTGAACACTGAAGCTTTCTTT
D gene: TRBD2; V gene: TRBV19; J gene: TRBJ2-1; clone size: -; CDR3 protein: CASTLLAGAYNEQFF; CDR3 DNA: TGTGCCAGTACCCTACTAGCGGGCGCTTATAATGAGCAGTTCTTC
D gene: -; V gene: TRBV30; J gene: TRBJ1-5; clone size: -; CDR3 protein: CAWSARADNQPQHF; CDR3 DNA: TGTGCCTGGAGTGCCAGGGCAGATAATCAGCCCCAGCATTTT
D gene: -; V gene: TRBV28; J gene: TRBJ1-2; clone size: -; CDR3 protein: CASTLGGNYGYTF; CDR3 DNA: TGTGCCAGCACCCTGGGGGGAAACTATGGCTACACCTTC
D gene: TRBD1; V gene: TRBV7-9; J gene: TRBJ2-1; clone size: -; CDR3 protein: CASSKQGNEQFF; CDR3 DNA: TGTGCCAGCAGCAAACAGGGGAATGAGCAGTTCTTC
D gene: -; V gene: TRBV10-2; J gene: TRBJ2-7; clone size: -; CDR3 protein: CASSETGAGGEQYF; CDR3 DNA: TGCGCCAGCAGCGAAACAGGGGCGGGGGGCGAGCAGTACTTC
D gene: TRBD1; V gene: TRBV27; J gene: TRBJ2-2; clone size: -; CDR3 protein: CASSARDRGLRGELFF; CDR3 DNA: TGTGCCAGCAGTGCCCGGGACAGGGGGTTGCGGGGGGAGCTGTTTTTT
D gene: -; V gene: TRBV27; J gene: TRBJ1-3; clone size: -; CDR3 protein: CASSFSRDSGNTIYF; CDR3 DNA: TGTGCCAGCAGTTTTAGCAGGGACTCTGGAAACACCATATATTTT
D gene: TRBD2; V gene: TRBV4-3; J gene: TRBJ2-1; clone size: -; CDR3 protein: CASSQDRTSGLSYNEQFF; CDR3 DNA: TGCGCCAGCAGCCAAGATCGTACTAGCGGTCTCTCCTACAATGAGCAGTTCTTC
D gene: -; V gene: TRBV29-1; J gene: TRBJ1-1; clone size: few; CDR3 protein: CSVGALVGKWTEAFF; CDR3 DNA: TGCAGCGTGGGGGCTCTCGTGGGTAAATGGACTGAAGCTTTCTTT
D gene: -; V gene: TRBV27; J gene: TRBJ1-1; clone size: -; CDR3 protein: CATGRGRTEAFF; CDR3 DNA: TGTGCCACGGGGAGGGGGAGGACTGAAGCTTTCTTT
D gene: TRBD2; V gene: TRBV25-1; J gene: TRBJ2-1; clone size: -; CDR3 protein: CASSELSGTSTNEQFF; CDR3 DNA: TGTGCCAGCAGTGAATTGTCCGGGACTAGCACCAATGAGCAGTTCTTC
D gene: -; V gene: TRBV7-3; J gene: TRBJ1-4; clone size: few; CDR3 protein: CASSPGPNEKLFF; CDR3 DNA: TGTGCCAGCAGCCCCGGTCCTAATGAAAAACTGTTTTTT
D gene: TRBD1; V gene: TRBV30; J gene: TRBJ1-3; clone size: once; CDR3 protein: CAWELQGAWGNTIYF; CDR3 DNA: TGTGCCTGGGAACTACAGGGGGCGTGGGGAAACACCATATATTTT